This T cell receptor beta chain was retrieved from a study of blood T cell repertoires in COVID-19. CDR1 is SGHRS and CDR2 is YFSETQ in the germline V gene. This CDR3 region has 14 residues. V dropped 0 bases and J dropped 6 bases, with 13 bases sitting between them. How the authors handled the data: Estimation of nucleated cell counts was performed using reference gene primer amplification. Sequenced by immunoSEQ multiplex PCR; TCRdb stores in-frame clones only, minus some. D and trimming were read from the DNA, whereas the V and J calls and clone size are those reported in that table. The repertoire has 300,000 or so clones, 91% of them found once; the top ten carry 2% to 2.5%.

The V call is TRBV5-1, the J call TRBJ2-7; maybe TRBD2 (6 bases). The sequencing sample was made of peripheral blood. This sequence was found in a woman aged 30 to 39 with COVID-19, enrolled during active disease. The CDR3 coding sequence is TGCGCCAGCAGCTTGGAGGGAAGGCGGGGCGAGCAGTACTTC. It is translated as CASSLEGRRGEQYF.